This T cell receptor (beta chain) came from a study of blood T cell repertoires in COVID-19. As for the study in general: Samples taken during acute and convalescent COVID-19 were collected in the United States, Italy and Spain. From T cells, B-cell-depleted T cells, or PBMCs came the material, which was cDNA or gDNA.

Authors' processing steps: Reference gene primer amplification in the assay estimated nucleated cell counts. The protocol was immunoSEQ multiplex PCR, while the TCRdb copy is restricted to in-frame clones and leaves out a portion. That table furnishes V, J and clone size, whereas the DNA furnished D and trimming. Among approximately 15,000 clones listed, more than 65% were seen once. The sequenced sample was peripheral blood. This clonotype originated in a woman between 65 and 79 years old with active COVID-19.

This CDR3 is CASRTTIYEQYF. The CDR3 region has the DNA TGTGCCAGCAGGACAACAATTTACGAGCAGTACTTC. The V call is TRBV2, the J call TRBJ2-7; D unresolved. The V and J ends lost 6 bases and 4 bases respectively, with 10 bases between them. This CDR3 comprises 12 residues. The germline V gene encodes CDR1 SNHLY and CDR2 FYNNEI.